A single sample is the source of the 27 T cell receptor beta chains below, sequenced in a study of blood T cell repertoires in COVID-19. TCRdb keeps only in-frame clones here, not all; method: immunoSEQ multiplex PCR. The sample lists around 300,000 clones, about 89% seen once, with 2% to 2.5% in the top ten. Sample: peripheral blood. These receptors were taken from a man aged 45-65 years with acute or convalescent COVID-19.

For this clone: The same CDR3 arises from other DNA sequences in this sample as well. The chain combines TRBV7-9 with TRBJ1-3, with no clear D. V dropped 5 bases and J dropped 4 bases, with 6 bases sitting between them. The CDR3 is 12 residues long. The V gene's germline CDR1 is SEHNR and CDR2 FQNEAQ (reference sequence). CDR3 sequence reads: CASSPSGNTIYF. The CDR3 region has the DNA TGTGCCAGCAGCCCTAGCGGAAACACCATATATTTT.

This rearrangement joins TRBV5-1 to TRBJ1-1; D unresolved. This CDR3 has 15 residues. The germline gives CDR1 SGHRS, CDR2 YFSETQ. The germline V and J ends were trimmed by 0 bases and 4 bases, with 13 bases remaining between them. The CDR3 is CASSLAAGSSTEAFF. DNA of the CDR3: TGCGCCAGCAGCTTGGCAGCGGGATCTTCCACTGAAGCTTTCTTT.

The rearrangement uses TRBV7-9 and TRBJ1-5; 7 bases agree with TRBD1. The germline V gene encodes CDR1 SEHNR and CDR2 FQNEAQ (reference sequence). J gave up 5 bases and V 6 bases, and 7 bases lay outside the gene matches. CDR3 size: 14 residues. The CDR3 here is CASSEHRGDQPQHF. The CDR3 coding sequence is TGTGCCAGCAGTGAGCACAGGGGAGATCAGCCCCAGCATTTT.

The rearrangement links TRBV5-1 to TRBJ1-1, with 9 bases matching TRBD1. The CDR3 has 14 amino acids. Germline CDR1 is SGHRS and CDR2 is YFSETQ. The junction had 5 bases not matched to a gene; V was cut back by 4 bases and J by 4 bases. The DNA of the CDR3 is TGCGCCAGCAGCACCGGACAGGGGTTCACTGAAGCTTTCTTT. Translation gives CASSTGQGFTEAFF. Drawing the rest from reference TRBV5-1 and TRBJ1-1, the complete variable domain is KAGVTQTPRYLIKTRGQQVTLSCSPISGHRSVSWYQQTPGQGLQFLFEYFSETQRNKGNFPGRFSGRQFSNSRSEMNVSTLELGDSALYLCASSTGQGFTEAFFGQGTRLTVV.

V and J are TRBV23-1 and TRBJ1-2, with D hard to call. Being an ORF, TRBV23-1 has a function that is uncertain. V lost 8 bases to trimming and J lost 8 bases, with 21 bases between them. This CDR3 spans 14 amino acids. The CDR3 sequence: CASVRDGDSGGYTF. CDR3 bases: TGCGCCAGCGTTAGAGACGGTGACTCTGGGGGCTACACCTTC.

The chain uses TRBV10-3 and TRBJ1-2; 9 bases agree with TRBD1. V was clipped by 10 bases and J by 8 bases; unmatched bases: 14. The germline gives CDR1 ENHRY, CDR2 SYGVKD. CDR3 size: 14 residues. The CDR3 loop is CATQSPGQGGGYTF. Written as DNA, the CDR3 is TGTGCCACCCAGAGCCCGGGACAGGGAGGAGGCTACACCTTC.

The CDR3 loop is CASSLSVRDRGSEQYF. CDR3 DNA: TGCGCCAGCAGCTTGTCGGTCCGGGACAGGGGGTCCGAGCAGTACTTC. V usage is TRBV5-1 and J usage is TRBJ2-7; 11 bases fit TRBD1. CDR3 length equals 16 residues. Trimming cost V 1 base and J 6 bases; bases outside gene matches: 9. Germline V gene sequence: CDR1 SGHRS, CDR2 YFSETQ.

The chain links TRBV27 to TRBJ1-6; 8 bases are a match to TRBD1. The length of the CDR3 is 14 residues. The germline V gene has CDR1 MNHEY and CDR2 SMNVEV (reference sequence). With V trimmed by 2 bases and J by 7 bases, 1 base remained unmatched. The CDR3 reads CASSLGQGNSPLHF. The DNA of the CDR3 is TGTGCCAGCAGTTTAGGACAGGGCAATTCACCCCTCCACTTT.

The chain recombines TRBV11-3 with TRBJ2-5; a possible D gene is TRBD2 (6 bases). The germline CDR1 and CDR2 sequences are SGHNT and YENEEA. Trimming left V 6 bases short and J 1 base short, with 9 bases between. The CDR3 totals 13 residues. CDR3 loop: CASRAGGQETQYF. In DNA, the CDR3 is TGTGCCAGCAGGGCCGGGGGCCAAGAGACCCAGTACTTC. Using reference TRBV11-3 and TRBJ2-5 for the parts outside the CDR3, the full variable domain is EAGVVQSPRYKIIEKKQPVAFWCNPISGHNTLYWYLQNLGQGPELLIRYENEEAVDDSQLPKDRFSAERLKGVDSTLKIQPAELGDSAVYLCASRAGGQETQYFGPGTRLLVL.

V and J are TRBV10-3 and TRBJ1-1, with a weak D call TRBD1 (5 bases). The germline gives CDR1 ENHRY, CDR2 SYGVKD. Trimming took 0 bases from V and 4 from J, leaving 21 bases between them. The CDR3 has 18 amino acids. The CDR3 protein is CAISESLTNQGRGTEAFF. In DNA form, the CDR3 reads TGTGCCATCAGTGAGTCTCTGACAAATCAAGGGAGGGGCACTGAAGCTTTCTTT.

CDR3 DNA sequence: TGTGCCAGCTCACCCTCGGGGGGAGATACGCAGTATTTT. Translation: CASSPSGGDTQYF. This chain links TRBV18 with TRBJ2-3, with 7 nucleotides matching TRBD2. This CDR3 has 13 residues. The trim removed 3 bases at V and 5 bases at J, leaving 2 bases unmatched. Germline CDR1 reads KGHSH; CDR2 reads LQKENI.

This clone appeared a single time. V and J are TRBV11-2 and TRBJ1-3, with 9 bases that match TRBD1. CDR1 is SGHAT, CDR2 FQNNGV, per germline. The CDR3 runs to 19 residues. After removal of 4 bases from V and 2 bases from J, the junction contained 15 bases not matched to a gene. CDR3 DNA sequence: TGTGCCAGCAGCTCACCACCGGGACAGGGAAGATCCCCTGGAAACACCATATATTTT. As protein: CASSSPPGQGRSPGNTIYF.

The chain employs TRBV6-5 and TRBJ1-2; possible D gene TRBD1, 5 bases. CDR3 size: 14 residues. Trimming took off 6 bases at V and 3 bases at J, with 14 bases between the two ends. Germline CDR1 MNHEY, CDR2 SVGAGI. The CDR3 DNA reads TGTGCCAGCAGGGTGACAGCAACGGACTATGGCTACACCTTC. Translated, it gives CASRVTATDYGYTF.

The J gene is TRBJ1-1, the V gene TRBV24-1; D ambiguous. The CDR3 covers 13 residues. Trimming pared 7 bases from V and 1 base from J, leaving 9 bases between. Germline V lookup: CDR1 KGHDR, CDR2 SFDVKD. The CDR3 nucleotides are TGTGCCACCAGGGGCGCCCCGAACACTGAAGCTTTCTTT. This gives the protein CATRGAPNTEAFF.

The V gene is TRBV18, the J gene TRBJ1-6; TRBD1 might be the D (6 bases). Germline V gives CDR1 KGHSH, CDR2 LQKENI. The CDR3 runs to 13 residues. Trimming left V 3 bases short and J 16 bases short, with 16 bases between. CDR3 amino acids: CASSPTDSSILHF. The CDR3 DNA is TGTGCCAGCTCACCCACGGACAGCAGCATTCTCCACTTT.

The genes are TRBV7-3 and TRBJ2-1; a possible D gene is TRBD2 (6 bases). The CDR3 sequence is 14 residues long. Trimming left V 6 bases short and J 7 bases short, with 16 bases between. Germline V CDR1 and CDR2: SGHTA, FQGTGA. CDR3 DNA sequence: TGTGCCAGCAGGCCGTCAACTAGCAATAATGAGCAGTTCTTC. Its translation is CASRPSTSNNEQFF.

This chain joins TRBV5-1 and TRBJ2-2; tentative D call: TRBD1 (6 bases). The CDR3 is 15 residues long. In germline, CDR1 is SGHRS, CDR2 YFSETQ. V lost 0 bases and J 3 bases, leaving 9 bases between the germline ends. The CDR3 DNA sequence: TGCGCCAGCAGCTTGGACAGGGCGGACACCGGGGAGCTGTTTTTT. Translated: CASSLDRADTGELFF. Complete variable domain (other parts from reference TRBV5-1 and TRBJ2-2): KAGVTQTPRYLIKTRGQQVTLSCSPISGHRSVSWYQQTPGQGLQFLFEYFSETQRNKGNFPGRFSGRQFSNSRSEMNVSTLELGDSALYLCASSLDRADTGELFFGEGSRLTVL.

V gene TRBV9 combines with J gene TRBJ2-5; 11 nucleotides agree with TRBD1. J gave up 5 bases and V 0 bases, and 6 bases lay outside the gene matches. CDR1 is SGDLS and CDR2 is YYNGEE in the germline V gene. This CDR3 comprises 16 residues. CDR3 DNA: TGTGCCAGCAGCGTAGCTTCGGGACAGGGGGGGGAGACCCAGTACTTC. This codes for CASSVASGQGGETQYF.

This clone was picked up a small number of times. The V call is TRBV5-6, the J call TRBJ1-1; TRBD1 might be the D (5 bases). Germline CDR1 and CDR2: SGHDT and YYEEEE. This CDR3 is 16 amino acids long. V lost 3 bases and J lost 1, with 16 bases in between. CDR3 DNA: TGTGCCAGCAGCTCAACTAGCGACGGGGGGAACACTGAAGCTTTCTTT. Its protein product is CASSSTSDGGNTEAFF.

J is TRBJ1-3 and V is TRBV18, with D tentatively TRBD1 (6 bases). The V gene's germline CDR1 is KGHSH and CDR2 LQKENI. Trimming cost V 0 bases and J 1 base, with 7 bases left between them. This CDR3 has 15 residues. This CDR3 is CASSPPGQSGNTIYF. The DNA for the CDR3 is TGTGCCAGCTCACCACCAGGACAGTCTGGAAACACCATATATTTT.

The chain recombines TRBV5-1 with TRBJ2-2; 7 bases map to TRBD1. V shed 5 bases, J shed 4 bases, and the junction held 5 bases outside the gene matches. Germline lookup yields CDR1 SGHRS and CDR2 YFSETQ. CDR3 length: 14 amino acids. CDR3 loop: CASRITGVTGELFF. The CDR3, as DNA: TGCGCCAGCAGAATTACAGGGGTCACCGGGGAGCTGTTTTTT.

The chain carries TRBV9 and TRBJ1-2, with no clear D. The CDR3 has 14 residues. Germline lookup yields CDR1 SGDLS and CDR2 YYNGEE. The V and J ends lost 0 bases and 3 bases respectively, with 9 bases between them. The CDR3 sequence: CASSVEEGYYGYTF. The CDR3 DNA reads TGTGCCAGCAGCGTAGAAGAGGGATACTATGGCTACACCTTC.

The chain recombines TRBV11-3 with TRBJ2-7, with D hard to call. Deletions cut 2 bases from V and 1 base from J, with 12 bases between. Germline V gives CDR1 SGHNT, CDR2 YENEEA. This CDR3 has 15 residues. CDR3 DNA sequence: TGTGCCAGCAGCTTAACCCCCATGACATCCTACGAGCAGTACTTC. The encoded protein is CASSLTPMTSYEQYF.

CDR3 in amino acids: CASSPQETQYF. The DNA of the CDR3 is TGTGCCAGCAGTCCGCAAGAGACCCAGTACTTC. The J gene is TRBJ2-5, the V gene TRBV6-5; D unclear. CDR1 and CDR2 (germline): MNHEY, SVGAGI. CDR3 size: 11 residues. Trimming took 5 bases from V and 2 from J, leaving 3 bases between them.

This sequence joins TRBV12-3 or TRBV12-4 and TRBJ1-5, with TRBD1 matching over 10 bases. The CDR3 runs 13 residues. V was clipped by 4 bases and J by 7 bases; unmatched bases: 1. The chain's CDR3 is CASSWDRGQPQHF. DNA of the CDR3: TGTGCCAGCAGTTGGGACAGGGGACAGCCCCAGCATTTT.

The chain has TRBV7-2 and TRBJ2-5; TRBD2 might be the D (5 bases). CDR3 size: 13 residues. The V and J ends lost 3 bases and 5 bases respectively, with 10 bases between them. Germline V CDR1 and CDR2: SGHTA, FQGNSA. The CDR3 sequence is CASSLEAEETQYF. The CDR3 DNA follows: TGTGCCAGCAGCTTGGAGGCCGAGGAGACCCAGTACTTC.

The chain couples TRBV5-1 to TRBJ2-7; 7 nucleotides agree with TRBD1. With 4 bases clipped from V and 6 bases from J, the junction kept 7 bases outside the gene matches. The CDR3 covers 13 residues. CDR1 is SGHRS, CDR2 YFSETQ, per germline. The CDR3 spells CASSPETGFEQYF. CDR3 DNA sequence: TGCGCCAGCAGCCCGGAGACAGGGTTCGAGCAGTACTTC.